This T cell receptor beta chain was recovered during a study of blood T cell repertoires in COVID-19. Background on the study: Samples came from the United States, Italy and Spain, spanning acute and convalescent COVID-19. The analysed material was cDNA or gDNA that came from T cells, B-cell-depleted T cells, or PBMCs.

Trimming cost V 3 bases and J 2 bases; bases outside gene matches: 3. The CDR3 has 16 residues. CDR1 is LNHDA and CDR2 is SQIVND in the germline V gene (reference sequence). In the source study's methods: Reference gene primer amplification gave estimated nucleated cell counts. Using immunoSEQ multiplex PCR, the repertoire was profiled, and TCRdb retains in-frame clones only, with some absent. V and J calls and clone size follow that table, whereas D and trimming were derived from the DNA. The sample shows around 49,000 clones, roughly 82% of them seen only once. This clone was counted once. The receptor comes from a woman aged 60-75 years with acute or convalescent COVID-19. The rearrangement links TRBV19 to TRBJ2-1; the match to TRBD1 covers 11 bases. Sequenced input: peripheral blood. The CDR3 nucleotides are TGTGCCAGTAGTATGACGGGACAGGGGGCCTACAATGAGCAGTTCTTC. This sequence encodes CASSMTGQGAYNEQFF.